The 20 T cell receptor beta chains listed next were all sequenced from one sample in a study of Graves' ophthalmopathy and Graves' hyperthyroidism (dated 2018 in TCRdb). Sequencing instrument: Illumina HiSeq 2000. For repertoire sequencing, TCR beta CDR3 regions were amplified from RNA transcripts. The first round of RT-PCR was done with HTBI primers and the Qiagen OneStep RT-PCR kit, and was followed by a second round of multiplex PCR, then size selection and purification. TCRdb ran its own pipeline on the public reads, namely fastp trimming at Q25 and MiXCR clone calling, and kept in-frame beta chains. Merged by CDR3 protein, the rows form single entries marked with the most common genes and DNA. Within this sample are 300,000 to 500,000 distinct CDR3 sequences, with over 15% of them counted one time only. In total, the top ten clones hold 7% of the sample. The specimen was peripheral blood. The source is a woman in her late teens or twenties with stable Graves' hyperthyroidism. Donor details come from another sample of the same person, matched by shared clones.

This clonotype was seen ten or more times. The rearrangement links TRBV7-8 to TRBJ2-5; perhaps D is TRBD1 or TRBD2 (6 bases each). The V gene lost 1 base and the J gene lost 9 bases, with 15 bases spanning the gap. This CDR3 has 14 residues. Looked up from germline, CDR1 is SGHVS and CDR2 is FQNEAQ. CDR3 sequence reads: CASSLGYRGEAQYF. Here the CDR3 DNA reads TGTGCCAGCAGCTTAGGATATAGGGGGGAGGCCCAGTACTTC.

This clonotype showed up many times. This rearrangement joins TRBV6-2 or TRBV6-3 to TRBJ1-2; 10 bases match TRBD1. The CDR3 contains 16 residues. V was clipped by 4 bases and J by 6 bases; unmatched bases: 11. The germline V gene has CDR1 MNHEY and CDR2 SVGEGT. CDR3 DNA: TGTGCCAGCAGTTTCACGACGGGACAGGGGCGGCATGGCTACACCTTC. This sequence encodes CASSFTTGQGRHGYTF.

This clonotype was found many times. The chain couples TRBV6-1 to TRBJ1-2, with a tentative D call TRBD1 (5 bases). Germline V gene lookup returns CDR1 MNHNS and CDR2 SASEGT. The V end lost 1 base, the J end lost 2 bases, and 11 bases lay between the germline ends. The CDR3 is 15 amino acids. CDR3 region: CASSEGGAINYGYTF. In DNA, the CDR3 is TGTGCCAGCAGTGAAGGGGGCGCCATCAACTATGGCTACACCTTC.

This clonotype was picked up many times. The J gene is TRBJ2-2, the V gene TRBV12-3 or TRBV12-4; D not certain. V was trimmed by 6 bases and J by 0 bases, leaving 11 bases between them. The CDR3 has 15 residues. CDR3 amino acids: CASSHSTTNTGELFF. CDR3 nucleotide sequence: TGTGCCAGCAGCCACTCTACGACGAACACCGGGGAGCTGTTTTTT.

This clonotype was counted at least ten times. The rearrangement links TRBV20-1 to TRBJ1-2, with D hard to call. The CDR3 loop spans 13 amino acids. Germline CDR1 and CDR2: DFQATT and SNEGSKA (reference sequence). Deletions cut 3 bases from V and 0 bases from J, with 8 bases between. CDR3 DNA sequence: TGCAGTGCTAGGCCGGAAGCTAACTATGGCTACACCTTC. As protein: CSARPEANYGYTF.

The table lists this clonotype with many counts. The chain carries TRBV6-2 or TRBV6-3 and TRBJ1-6; 8 bases agree with TRBD1. This CDR3 contains 18 residues. Germline CDR1 reads MNHEY; CDR2 reads SVGEGT. Losses at the gene ends were 2 bases for V and 4 bases for J; bases not matched to a gene: 10. The CDR3 bases are TGTGCCAGCAGTTACCTCCGGACAGGGATCGATTATAATTCACCCCTCCACTTT. Translating it yields CASSYLRTGIDYNSPLHF.

At least ten counts were recorded for this clonotype. The CDR3 spells CASSVDGINNSPLHF. Written as DNA, the CDR3 is TGTGCCAGCAGCGTAGATGGGATAAATAATTCACCCCTCCACTTT. V usage is TRBV9 and J usage is TRBJ1-6; D is uncertain. This CDR3 region has 15 residues. V shed 0 bases and J shed 5 bases, with 9 bases lying between them. From germline, CDR1 is SGDLS and CDR2 YYNGEE. The full variable domain, rest sourced from reference TRBV9 and TRBJ1-6, is DSGVTQTPKHLITATGQRVTLRCSPRSGDLSVYWYQQSLDQGLQFLIQYYNGEERAKGNILERFSAQQFPDLHSELNLSSLELGDSALYFCASSVDGINNSPLHFGNGTRLTVT.

This clonotype was found many times. The chain joins TRBV6-5 to TRBJ1-2; 8 bases are a match to TRBD1. Germline lookup yields CDR1 MNHEY and CDR2 SVGAGI. The CDR3 totals 13 residues. The ends lost 10 bases at V and 3 bases at J; junction bases unmatched: 7. The CDR3 spells CATVPGQDYGYTF. The CDR3 DNA is TGTGCCACCGTCCCGGGACAGGACTATGGCTACACCTTC.

The sample holds many counts of this clonotype. This rearrangement joins TRBV6-1 to TRBJ1-1; D gene unclear. From germline, CDR1 is MNHNS and CDR2 SASEGT. V was trimmed by 5 bases and J by 2 bases, leaving 9 bases between them. This CDR3 spans 13 amino acids. The CDR3 region is CASSKITNTEAFF. The CDR3 DNA reads as TGTGCCAGCAGTAAAATCACTAACACTGAAGCTTTCTTT.

This clonotype was counted between two and nine times. This chain links TRBV4-1 with TRBJ1-6; maybe TRBD1 (6 bases). V lost 0 bases and J 2 bases, leaving 11 bases between the germline ends. In germline, CDR1 is MGHRA, CDR2 YSYEKL. There are 17 residues in the CDR3. Written as DNA, the CDR3 is TGCGCCAGCAGCCAAGATCTACAGGGCGCCTATAATTCACCCCTCCACTTT. It specifies CASSQDLQGAYNSPLHF.

In its sample, this clonotype was seen many times. The rearrangement joins TRBV2 to TRBJ1-1; TRBD1 might be the D (5 bases). This CDR3 is built from 14 residues. V lost 4 bases and J lost 5, with 14 bases in between. Per germline, CDR1 SNHLY and CDR2 FYNNEI. CDR3 amino acids: CASSAGVLSTEAFF. As DNA, the CDR3 is TGTGCCAGCAGTGCGGGGGTGTTAAGTACTGAAGCTTTCTTT.

This clonotype came up many times. This rearrangement joins TRBV12-3 or TRBV12-4 to TRBJ2-2; 8 nucleotides align to TRBD1. CDR3 size: 14 residues. Unmatched junction bases numbered 6, after V lost 6 bases and J lost 6 bases. The chain's CDR3 is CASRRQGSPGELFF. In DNA form, the CDR3 reads TGTGCCAGCAGAAGACAGGGGAGTCCCGGGGAGCTGTTTTTT.

This clonotype occurred many times. The chain recombines TRBV15 with TRBJ1-5, with D unresolved. CDR3 size: 17 residues. V was trimmed by 1 base and J by 7 bases, leaving 20 bases between them. The germline V gene has CDR1 LNHNV and CDR2 YYDKDF (reference sequence). The CDR3 loop is CATSRGRAAKTPQPQHF. The CDR3 nucleotides read TGTGCCACCAGCAGAGGACGTGCGGCAAAAACTCCGCAGCCCCAGCATTTT. Variable domain in full (rest from reference TRBV15 and TRBJ1-5): DAMVIQNPRYQVTQFGKPVTLSCSQTLNHNVMYWYQQKSSQAPKLLFHYYDKDFNNEADTPDNFQSRRPNTSFCFLDIRSPGLGDTAMYLCATSRGRAAKTPQPQHFGDGTRLSIL.

The chain recombines TRBV19 with TRBJ2-2, with a possible D match to TRBD1 (6 bases). Trimming stripped 10 bases from V and 7 bases from J, with 22 bases between. Germline V gene data show CDR1 as LNHDA and CDR2 as SQIVND (reference sequence). The CDR3 runs to 15 residues. DNA of the CDR3: TGTGCCACCCTCACAGGGATAACAGGGCACGGGGAGCTGTTTTTT. As protein: CATLTGITGHGELFF. The variable domain in full, with the rest retrieved from reference TRBV19 and TRBJ2-2, is DGGITQSPKYLFRKEGQNVTLSCEQNLNHDAMYWYRQDPGQGLRLIYYSQIVNDFQKGDIAEGYSVSREKKESFPLTVTSAQKNPTAFYLCATLTGITGHGELFFGEGSRLTVL.

The gene calls are TRBV27 and TRBJ1-5; D perhaps matches TRBD1 (5 bases). Germline V CDR1 and CDR2: MNHEY, SMNVEV (reference sequence). The CDR3 extends over 13 amino acids. Trimming removed 7 bases at V and 11 bases at J, with 18 bases between. The CDR3 is CASKAGLGGTQHF. In nucleotides, the CDR3 is TGTGCCAGCAAGGCGGGGCTCGGCGGGACCCAGCATTTT.

This clonotype was counted many times. Here the CDR3 DNA reads TGTGCCAGTGGACCGCCGAAGAGTCAGCCCCAGCATTTT. Protein: CASGPPKSQPQHF. V is TRBV19 and J is TRBJ1-5; D is undetermined. The CDR3 extends over 13 amino acids. Germline CDR1 and CDR2: LNHDA and SQIVND (reference sequence). The germline V and J ends were trimmed by 8 bases and 6 bases, with 14 bases remaining between them.

This clonotype showed up many times. The chain has TRBV7-8 and TRBJ1-1, with unresolved D. The V gene lost 4 bases and the J gene lost 6 bases, with 18 bases spanning the gap. Germline CDR1 and CDR2: SGHVS and FQNEAQ. This CDR3 contains 15 residues. CDR3 loop: CASSSLSDGMAEAFF. In DNA form, the CDR3 reads TGTGCCAGCAGCTCCCTTTCGGACGGTATGGCTGAAGCTTTCTTT.

Many counts were recorded for this clonotype. CDR3 residues: CASSLRSTGPNTEAFF. CDR3 bases: TGTGCCAGCAGCTTAAGGTCGACAGGGCCGAACACTGAAGCTTTCTTT. V gene TRBV11-1 combines with J gene TRBJ1-1; 7 nucleotides align to TRBD1. CDR1 SGHAT and CDR2 FQDESV come from the germline V gene (reference sequence). CDR3 length: 16 residues. The V segment lost 2 bases and the J segment 1 base; nucleotides outside the gene matches: 7.

The rearrangement uses TRBV6-2 or TRBV6-3 and TRBJ2-2; D ambiguous. V gave up 0 bases and J gave up 0 bases, with 11 bases separating them. The germline V gene has CDR1 MNHEY and CDR2 SVGEGT. The CDR3 runs to 17 residues. CDR3 bases: TGTGCCAGCAGTTACTCGAGACGGGCAGCGAACACCGGGGAGCTGTTTTTT. It yields the protein CASSYSRRAANTGELFF.

The sample holds many counts of this clonotype. This chain uses TRBV6-2 or TRBV6-3 with TRBJ2-7; TRBD2 agrees at 10 bases. CDR3 length: 14 amino acids. Germline CDR1 and CDR2: MNHEY and SVGEGT. V lost 4 bases and J lost 3; bases outside the gene matches: 3. Written as DNA, the CDR3 is TGTGCCAGCAGTTGGGGACTAGCGAACTACGAGCAGTACTTC. It is translated as CASSWGLANYEQYF.